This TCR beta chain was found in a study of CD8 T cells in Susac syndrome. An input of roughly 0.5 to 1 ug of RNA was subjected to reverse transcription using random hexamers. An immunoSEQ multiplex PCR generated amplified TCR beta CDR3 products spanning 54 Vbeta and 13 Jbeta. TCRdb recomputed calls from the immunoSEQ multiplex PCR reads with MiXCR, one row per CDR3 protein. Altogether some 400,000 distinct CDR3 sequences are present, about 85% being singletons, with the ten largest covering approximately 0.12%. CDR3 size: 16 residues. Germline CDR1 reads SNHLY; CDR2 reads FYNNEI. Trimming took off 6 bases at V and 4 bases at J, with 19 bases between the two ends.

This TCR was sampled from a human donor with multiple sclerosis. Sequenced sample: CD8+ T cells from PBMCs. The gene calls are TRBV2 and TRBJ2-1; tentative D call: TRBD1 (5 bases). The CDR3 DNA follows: TGTGCCAGCAGCCCCTCTGGGGCAGACCCATACAATGAGCAGTTCTTC. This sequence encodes CASSPSGADPYNEQFF.